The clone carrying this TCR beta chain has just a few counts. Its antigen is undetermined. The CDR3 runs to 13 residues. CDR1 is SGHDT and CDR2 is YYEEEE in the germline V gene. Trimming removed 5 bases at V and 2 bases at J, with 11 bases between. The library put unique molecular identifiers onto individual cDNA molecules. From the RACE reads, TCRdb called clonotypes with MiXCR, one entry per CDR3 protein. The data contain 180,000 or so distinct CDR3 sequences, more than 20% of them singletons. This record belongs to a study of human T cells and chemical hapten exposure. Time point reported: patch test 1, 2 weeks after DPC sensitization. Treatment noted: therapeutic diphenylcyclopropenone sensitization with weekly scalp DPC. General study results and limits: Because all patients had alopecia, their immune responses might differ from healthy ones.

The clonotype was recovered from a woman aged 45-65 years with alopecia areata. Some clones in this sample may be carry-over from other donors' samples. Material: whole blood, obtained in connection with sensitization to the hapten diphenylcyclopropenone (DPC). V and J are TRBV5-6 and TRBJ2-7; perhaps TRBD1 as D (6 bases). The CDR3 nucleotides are TGTGCCAGCAGTATCACAGGGCCCTACGAGCAGTACTTC. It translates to CASSITGPYEQYF. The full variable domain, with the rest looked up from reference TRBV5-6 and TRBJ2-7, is DAGVTQSPTHLIKTRGQQVTLRCSPKSGHDTVSWYQQALGQGPQFIFQYYEEEERQRGNFPDRFSGHQFPNYSSELNVNALLLGDSALYLCASSITGPYEQYFGPGTRLTVT.